This TCR beta chain appears in the sequencing data of a study of shared clonotypes between healthy human individuals. At the level of the study: The donor group consisted of two women and a few men, aged 18 to 49.

Nashville, Tennessee was home to all donors, who were Caucasian adults. The split of CD4+ cells yielded CD45RA+ naive and CD45RA-negative memory subsets. TCRdb's copy holds only in-frame clones and misses some; the assay was immunoSEQ multiplex PCR. This sample has about 600,000 clones, with more than 95% found just once. This clone occurred once. This receptor was identified in a woman in her 30s in good health. Sequencing was carried out using naive CD4+ T cells sorted from blood. Documented subset: CD45RA+ positively selected.

The CDR3 DNA follows: TGTGCCAGTAGTGCCGGAGGGCTAGCGGGAGCTTCTACGCAGTATTTT. This translates into CASSAGGLAGASTQYF. The chain carries TRBV19 and TRBJ2-3, with 10 bases identical to TRBD2. The CDR3 runs 16 residues. V was clipped by 5 bases and J by 8 bases; unmatched bases: 13. CDR1 LNHDA and CDR2 SQIVND come from the germline V gene (reference sequence).